The next 26 T cell receptor beta chains were all read from a single sample in a study of T cell changes during pregnancy in multiple sclerosis. Sequencing used immunoSEQ multiplex PCR; TCRdb keeps in-frame clones, though not all of them. The data show tens of thousands of clones, 89% seen once. The material was CD4+ T cells from peripheral blood mononuclear cells, obtained in the first trimester of pregnancy. These receptors all come from a female donor with multiple sclerosis, enrolled in a pregnancy study.

The chain recombines TRBV7-3 with TRBJ2-1; D gene uncertain. V lost 0 bases and J lost 5, with 11 bases in between. Germline loops: CDR1 SGHTA, CDR2 FQGTGA. The CDR3 has 15 amino acids. The CDR3 sequence: CASSLTLGAHNEQFF. The CDR3 nucleotides read TGTGCCAGCAGCTTAACACTGGGCGCCCACAATGAGCAGTTCTTC. The variable domain in full, completed from reference TRBV7-3 and TRBJ2-1, reads GAGVSQTPSNKVTEKGKYVELRCDPISGHTALYWYRQSLGQGPEFLIYFQGTGAADDSGLPNDRFFAVRPEGSVSTLKIQRTERGDSAVYLCASSLTLGAHNEQFFGPGTRLTVL.

This chain uses TRBV28 with TRBJ1-1; 7 bases fit TRBD1. Germline lookup yields CDR1 MDHEN and CDR2 SYDVKM. Losses at the gene ends were 5 bases for V and 11 bases for J; bases not matched to a gene: 17. This CDR3 region has 15 residues. The CDR3 DNA reads as TGTGCCAGCAGTGGACGGGCAGGGGGTGTCGAAGCGGCTTTCTTT. Its protein product is CASSGRAGGVEAAFF.

In this sample, this clone turned up a few times. V and J are TRBV2 and TRBJ1-3, with TRBD1 identical over 10 bases. Unmatched junction bases numbered 4, after V lost 4 bases and J lost 4 bases. This CDR3 spans 15 amino acids. Per the germline V gene, CDR1 is SNHLY and CDR2 is FYNNEI. The CDR3 region has the DNA TGTGCCAGCAGTGGTAGACAGGGGGCCGGAAACACCATATATTTT. This gives the protein CASSGRQGAGNTIYF.

The CDR3, as DNA: TGCGCCAGCTCGACGATAGCGGGAGCTGGATACAATGAGCAGTTCTTC. This encodes CASSTIAGAGYNEQFF. The V gene is TRBV10-1, the J gene TRBJ2-1; TRBD2 aligns across 9 bases. CDR3 size: 16 residues. Trimming took 8 bases from V and 4 from J; bases not matched to a gene: 12. Germline V lookup: CDR1 WNHNN, CDR2 SYGVQD (reference sequence).

This chain uses TRBV7-2 with TRBJ2-5; 7 bases match TRBD1. The V gene's germline CDR1 is SGHTA and CDR2 FQGNSA. The CDR3 sequence is 15 residues long. Trimming at V came to 4 bases and at J to 3 bases, leaving 8 bases not matched to a gene. As DNA, the CDR3 is TGTGCCAGCAGCTACAGGGGCGGAGGTGAAGAGACCCAGTACTTC. Encoded protein: CASSYRGGGEETQYF.

The chain has TRBV6-5 and TRBJ1-1; perhaps TRBD1 as D (5 bases). This CDR3 has 14 residues. Germline V CDR1 and CDR2: MNHEY, SVGAGI. With 7 bases removed from V and 0 bases from J, the gap between germline ends came to 12 bases. As DNA, the CDR3 is TGTGCCAGCAAATTGGAAGGGGTGAACACTGAAGCTTTCTTT. Residues: CASKLEGVNTEAFF.

This clone was counted once. The rearrangement links TRBV28 to TRBJ2-7; D not resolved. Germline-derived CDR1 and CDR2 are MDHEN and SYDVKM. Trimming took off 6 bases at V and 1 base at J, with 7 bases between the two ends. This CDR3 region has 12 residues. The chain's CDR3 is CASSLSSYEQYF. Here the CDR3 DNA reads TGTGCCAGCAGCCTTTCGTCCTACGAGCAGTACTTC.

This clone has a single count. V is TRBV5-1 and J is TRBJ2-2; TRBD2 matches 9 bases. The CDR3 has 16 amino acids. Germline V CDR1 and CDR2: SGHRS, YFSETQ. V shed 0 bases and J 6 bases; nucleotides not matched to a gene: 6. The CDR3 DNA is TGCGCCAGCAGCTTGGTTGCGGGAGGGCCGTCCGGGGAGCTGTTTTTT. Translating gives CASSLVAGGPSGELFF.

The chain combines TRBV9 with TRBJ2-7, with D uncertain. Trimming left V 0 bases short and J 2 bases short, with 15 bases between. Per germline, CDR1 SGDLS and CDR2 YYNGEE. CDR3 length: 16 amino acids. The CDR3 region has the DNA TGTGCCAGCAGCGTAGGCGGCGCGTTCTCCACCTACGAGCAGTACTTC. It codes for CASSVGGAFSTYEQYF. Drawing the rest from reference TRBV9 and TRBJ2-7, the complete variable domain is DSGVTQTPKHLITATGQRVTLRCSPRSGDLSVYWYQQSLDQGLQFLIQYYNGEERAKGNILERFSAQQFPDLHSELNLSSLELGDSALYFCASSVGGAFSTYEQYFGPGTRLTVT.

This clone was seen more than once but under ten times. V is TRBV7-6 and J is TRBJ2-3; D unclear. Trimming took off 6 bases at V and 6 bases at J, with 10 bases between the two ends. The CDR3 is made up of 12 amino acids. Germline V gives CDR1 SGHVS, CDR2 FNYEAQ. The DNA of the CDR3 is TGTGCCAGCAGTCGCTCAGGCGATACGCAGTATTTT. The encoded protein is CASSRSGDTQYF.

This rearrangement joins TRBV30 to TRBJ2-7, with 7 bases aligning to TRBD2. The V gene's germline CDR1 is GTSNPN and CDR2 SVGIG (reference sequence). This CDR3 has 15 amino acids. V was pared by 0 bases and J by 5 bases, with 10 bases of the junction left unmatched. The CDR3 DNA reads as TGTGCCTGGAGTGTACAAACTAGCGAGTTTGACGAGCAGTACTTC. This sequence encodes CAWSVQTSEFDEQYF. Combining the CDR3 with reference TRBV30 and TRBJ2-7 gives the whole variable domain SQTIHQWPATLVQPVGSPLSLECTVEGTSNPNLYWYRQAAGRGLQLLFYSVGIGQISSEVPQNLSASRPQDRQFILSSKKLLLSDSGFYLCAWSVQTSEFDEQYFGPGTRLTVT.

This chain joins TRBV28 and TRBJ2-2; TRBD2 matches 11 bases. CDR3 length equals 17 residues. The ends lost 4 bases at V and 2 bases at J; junction bases unmatched: 6. CDR1 is MDHEN and CDR2 is SYDVKM in the germline V gene. The CDR3 nucleotides read TGTGCCAGCAGTTCCAGTAGCGGGAGGGCCAACACCGGGGAGCTGTTTTTT. Its protein product is CASSSSSGRANTGELFF.

The gene calls are TRBV19 and TRBJ1-1, with D perhaps TRBD1 (5 bases). The CDR3 has 19 residues. Trimming pared 4 bases from V and 4 bases from J, leaving 28 bases between. Germline CDR1 LNHDA, CDR2 SQIVND (reference sequence). CDR3 sequence: CASSKTEKGRSLSGTEAFF. For the CDR3, the DNA is TGTGCCAGTAGTAAAACTGAGAAGGGGCGAAGTTTGTCGGGCACTGAAGCTTTCTTT.

J is TRBJ2-1 and V is TRBV21-1; the table calls TRBD2, which could not be checked here. TRBV21-1 corresponds to a pseudogene. The CDR3 extends over 15 amino acids. CDR3 nucleotides: TGTGCCAGCAGCAAAGGGGCGGGACTGGGTGTTGAGCAGTTCTTC. Protein: CASSKGAGLGVEQFF.

The rearrangement joins TRBV28 to TRBJ2-2; D is possibly TRBD1 (6 bases). Germline CDR1 is MDHEN and CDR2 is SYDVKM. The length of the CDR3 is 16 residues. V was cut by 3 bases and J by 4 bases, with 15 bases left in between. The CDR3 reads CASSLLGAPGTGELFF. In DNA, the CDR3 is TGTGCCAGCAGTTTGCTGGGGGCTCCGGGCACCGGGGAGCTGTTTTTT.

This chain connects TRBV10-3 to TRBJ1-2, with TRBD1 matching over 9 bases. V shed 10 bases, J shed 6 bases, and the junction held 9 bases outside the gene matches. CDR1 and CDR2 from the germline V gene are ENHRY and SYGVKD. This CDR3 has 13 residues. The DNA of the CDR3 is TGTGCCACCACTACAGGGGGCGCACATGGCTACACCTTC. This sequence encodes CATTTGGAHGYTF.

The chain couples TRBV5-1 to TRBJ2-7; TRBD1 might be the D (6 bases). CDR1 is SGHRS, CDR2 YFSETQ, per germline. The CDR3 is 15 amino acids. The V end lost 4 bases, the J end lost 3 bases, and 17 bases lay between the germline ends. In nucleotides, the CDR3 is TGCGCCAGCAGCCCCCCCGGGACAAGAGGCTACGAGCAGTACTTC. It encodes CASSPPGTRGYEQYF.

The CDR3 sequence is CASRQTSGPLSEQYF. CDR3 bases: TGTGCCAGTAGACAGACTAGCGGGCCTTTAAGTGAGCAGTACTTC. The chain combines TRBV19 with TRBJ2-7; 10 bases are shared with TRBD2. The junction had 12 bases not matched to a gene; V was cut back by 6 bases and J by 7 bases. The CDR3 length is 15 residues. Germline lookup yields CDR1 LNHDA and CDR2 SQIVND (reference sequence). Filled out from reference TRBV19 and TRBJ2-7, the complete variable domain reads DGGITQSPKYLFRKEGQNVTLSCEQNLNHDAMYWYRQDPGQGLRLIYYSQIVNDFQKGDIAEGYSVSREKKESFPLTVTSAQKNPTAFYLCASRQTSGPLSEQYFGPGTRLTVT.

The chain is built from TRBV6-5 and TRBJ2-2; TRBD1 matches 11 bases. The CDR3 loop spans 16 amino acids. From germline, CDR1 is MNHEY and CDR2 SVGAGI. The ends lost 4 bases at V and 8 bases at J; junction bases unmatched: 9. CDR3 sequence (DNA): TGTGCCAGCAGTTCCTGGACAGGGGGCGCGTATGGGGAGCTGTTTTTT. Protein: CASSSWTGGAYGELFF.

CDR3 residues: CASSPGTGGGEAFF. CDR3 DNA sequence: TGCGCCAGCAGCCCAGGGACAGGGGGAGGTGAAGCTTTCTTT. The rearrangement links TRBV5-1 to TRBJ1-1, with 11 bases fitting TRBD1. Germline lookup yields CDR1 SGHRS and CDR2 YFSETQ. The CDR3 sequence is 14 residues long. The V segment lost 4 bases and the J segment 7 bases; nucleotides outside the gene matches: 6. The variable domain in full, completed from reference TRBV5-1 and TRBJ1-1, reads KAGVTQTPRYLIKTRGQQVTLSCSPISGHRSVSWYQQTPGQGLQFLFEYFSETQRNKGNFPGRFSGRQFSNSRSEMNVSTLELGDSALYLCASSPGTGGGEAFFGQGTRLTVV.

Notes on this clone: Sequence at one end of the junction differs from germline and may be a read error. The genes are TRBV5-1 and TRBJ2-5, with D possibly being TRBD1 (5 bases). Germline V gene data show CDR1 as SGHRS and CDR2 as YFSETQ. CDR3 length equals 15 residues. In DNA form, the CDR3 reads TGCACCAGCAGCTTAGGGGATCGAACGGTAGGGACCCAGTACTTC. Encoded protein: CTSSLGDRTVGTQYF. The variable domain in full, completed from reference TRBV5-1 and TRBJ2-5, reads KAGVTQTPRYLIKTRGQQVTLSCSPISGHRSVSWYQQTPGQGLQFLFEYFSETQRNKGNFPGRFSGRQFSNSRSEMNVSTLELGDSALYLCTSSLGDRTVGTQYFGPGTRLLVL.

The genes are TRBV5-6 and TRBJ1-5; 9 bases line up with TRBD1. V gave up 4 bases and J gave up 3 bases; unmatched junction bases: 8. Germline CDR1 is SGHDT and CDR2 is YYEEEE. The CDR3 extends over 16 amino acids. CDR3 region: CASSGGQGSLNQPQHF. Here the CDR3 DNA reads TGTGCCAGCAGCGGGGGACAGGGAAGCCTCAATCAGCCCCAGCATTTT.

This chain uses TRBV7-3 with TRBJ2-1, with D perhaps matching TRBD2 (6 bases). V gave up 5 bases and J gave up 2 bases, with 19 bases separating them. CDR1 is SGHTA, CDR2 FQGTGA, per germline. The CDR3 loop spans 17 amino acids. The CDR3 region is CASSNDGGGGTYNEQFF. CDR3 coding DNA: TGTGCCAGCAGCAATGACGGGGGAGGAGGGACCTACAATGAGCAGTTCTTC.

This rearrangement joins TRBV5-1 to TRBJ2-1; D perhaps matches TRBD2 (5 bases). The length of the CDR3 is 15 residues. V lost 2 bases, J lost 6 bases, and 15 bases lay in between. Per the germline V gene, CDR1 is SGHRS and CDR2 is YFSETQ. The DNA for the CDR3 is TGCGCCAGCAGCTTCGGCACTCACGGGGTCAATGAGCAGTTCTTC. Translating it yields CASSFGTHGVNEQFF.

The CDR3 spells CASRLAGTQGEQFF. Here the CDR3 DNA reads TGTGCCAGCAGACTAGCGGGGACCCAGGGAGAGCAGTTCTTC. This chain joins TRBV6-1 and TRBJ2-1, with 10 nucleotides matching TRBD2. This CDR3 has 14 amino acids. Germline V gives CDR1 MNHNS, CDR2 SASEGT. Trimming cost V 6 bases and J 10 bases; bases outside gene matches: 9.

The genes are TRBV30 and TRBJ1-2; D not certain. Looked up from germline, CDR1 is GTSNPN and CDR2 is SVGIG (reference sequence). The V end lost 2 bases, the J end lost 7 bases, and 11 bases lay between the germline ends. The CDR3 covers 12 residues. CDR3 amino acids: CAWSSGQPGYTF. DNA of the CDR3: TGTGCCTGGAGTAGCGGGCAACCTGGCTACACCTTC.